A selection of T cell receptor beta chains follows, all from one sample in a study of T cell responses to AZD1222 COVID-19 vaccine. Produced via immunoSEQ multiplex PCR; TCRdb's table is partial and in-frame only. The sample lists some 99,000 clones, roughly nine tenths seen once, with 6.5% to 9.5% in the top ten. Material: peripheral blood, obtained on day 0 of AZD1222 vaccination. The receptors were gathered from an adult in good health. CDR3s include the opening cysteine and the closing phenylalanine or tryptophan. The D gene is left open where the match is weak. For some rows the clone size is stated as once, few or many, or as a class when expanded; others skip it.

DNA,CDR3,J,V,D,length,size
TGCGCCAGCAGCCAAGGATTTATTGTTGAGGGGAAAACTGAAGCTTTCTTT,CASSQGFIVEGKTEAFF,TRBJ1-1,TRBV4-3,.,17,.
TGTGCCAGCAGTTACTGGCTAGCGGACAATGAGCAGTTCTTC,CASSYWLADNEQFF,TRBJ2-1,TRBV6-2/TRBV6-3,TRBD2,14,.
TGTGCCTGGGCCCAGGACAGAGGGTCCTATAATTCACCCCTCCACTTT,CAWAQDRGSYNSPLHF,TRBJ1-6,TRBV30,.,16,.
TGTGCCAGCAGCTTAGAGGAAGGTCAGCCCCAGCATTTT,CASSLEEGQPQHF,TRBJ1-5,TRBV7-8,.,13,.
TGTGCCAGCAGTGATTTCCGGGTTGGTCAGCCCCAGCATTTT,CASSDFRVGQPQHF,TRBJ1-5,TRBV2,.,14,.
TGTGCCATCAGTGAGACAGGGTTAGGATATGGCTACACCTTC,CAISETGLGYGYTF,TRBJ1-2,TRBV10-3,.,14,.
TGTGCCAGCTCCGGGGGGCGGAACACTGAAGCTTTCTTT,CASSGGRNTEAFF,TRBJ1-1,TRBV18,.,13,.
TGTGCCAGTAGTATGCTTAGCCCAGGGGGCTTGGTTGGCTACACCTTC,CASSMLSPGGLVGYTF,TRBJ1-2,TRBV19,TRBD1,16,.
TGTGCCAGCAGCCAATTGGTTCCCAATCAGCCCCAGCATTTT,CASSQLVPNQPQHF,TRBJ1-5,TRBV16,.,14,.
TGTGCCTGGAGTCCACACCGGGGAGCCGGGGCTAACACCGGGGAGCTGTTTTTT,CAWSPHRGAGANTGELFF,TRBJ2-2,TRBV30,.,18,once
TGTGCCAGCAGCCAAGAGGGGGGCACAGGGTATAATTCACCCCTCCACTTT,CASSQEGGTGYNSPLHF,TRBJ1-6,TRBV4-2,.,17,.
TGTGCCACCAGCGGGACGAAACAGGGGTATAATTCACCCCTCCACTTT,CATSGTKQGYNSPLHF,TRBJ1-6,TRBV15,TRBD1,16,.
TGTGCCAGCAGCCAGGGCCCAGGCGGGGGGGCGGCAGATACGCAGTATTTT,CASSQGPGGGAADTQYF,TRBJ2-3,TRBV3-1/TRBV3-2,TRBD2,17,.
TGCGCCAGCAGCCCCGGGGCGAATAGCAATCAGCCCCAGCATTTT,CASSPGANSNQPQHF,TRBJ1-5,TRBV5-1,.,15,.
TGTGCCAGCAGCTTCCCGGGACAGGGTTACAATGAGCAGTTCTTC,CASSFPGQGYNEQFF,TRBJ2-1,TRBV3-1/TRBV3-2,TRBD1,15,.